One and the same sample provided the 19 T cell receptor beta chains below, sequenced in a study of T-cell reconstitution after alpha-beta-depleted transplantation in children. During its preparation, the TCRbeta library received unique molecular identifiers. From the PCR reads, TCRdb called clonotypes with MiXCR, one entry per CDR3 protein. The repertoire consists of 440,000 or so distinct CDR3 sequences, with around two fifths occurring once and the leading ten covering 27%. The input for sequencing was PBMCs, taken before TCRalphabeta/CD19-depleted stem cell transplant. These receptors originate from a girl aged 2-10 years with aplastic anemia, due to receive a stem cell transplant.

V and J are TRBV20-1 and TRBJ1-1, with a tentative D call TRBD1 (5 bases). The germline gives CDR1 DFQATT, CDR2 SNEGSKA (reference sequence). V lost 1 base and J lost 1, with 10 bases in between. The CDR3 spans 14 residues. CDR3 in DNA: TGCAGTGCTAGAGGGGGACCGGCGAACACTGAAGCTTTCTTT. Translated: CSARGGPANTEAFF.

This chain links TRBV20-1 with TRBJ2-7; tentative D call: TRBD1 (7 bases). Germline V gene data show CDR1 as DFQATT and CDR2 as SNEGSKA (reference sequence). The CDR3 length is 17 residues. The V end lost 2 bases, the J end lost 0 bases, and 20 bases lay between the germline ends. The CDR3 protein is CSARWGAQGVFSYEQYF. In DNA, the CDR3 is TGCAGTGCTAGATGGGGGGCCCAGGGGGTATTCTCCTACGAGCAGTACTTC.

V usage is TRBV30 and J usage is TRBJ1-1; possibly TRBD1 for D (6 bases). The CDR3 loop spans 13 amino acids. Per the germline V gene, CDR1 is GTSNPN and CDR2 is SVGIG (reference sequence). The germline V and J ends were trimmed by 3 bases and 3 bases, with 11 bases remaining between them. The CDR3 loop reads CAWSAGVYTEAFF. CDR3 DNA sequence: TGTGCCTGGAGCGCAGGGGTTTACACTGAAGCTTTCTTT.

This clonotype has ten or more counts. The gene calls are TRBV20-1 and TRBJ1-5, with D possibly being TRBD1 (5 bases). Germline V gene lookup returns CDR1 DFQATT and CDR2 SNEGSKA (reference sequence). The CDR3 loop spans 17 amino acids. The V gene lost 3 bases and the J gene lost 3 bases, with 21 bases spanning the gap. The CDR3 reads CSASRGSAFGSNQPQHF. CDR3 bases: TGCAGTGCTAGTCGGGGGTCGGCATTCGGGTCCAATCAGCCCCAGCATTTT.

The genes are TRBV20-1 and TRBJ2-2; 14 bases map to TRBD2. V dropped 2 bases and J dropped 1; count of bases not matched to a gene: 6. Germline V gene data show CDR1 as DFQATT and CDR2 as SNEGSKA (reference sequence). This CDR3 region has 18 residues. DNA of the CDR3: TGCAGTGCTAGACCGGGACTAGCGGGAGTAGTGAACACCGGGGAGCTGTTTTTT. This gives the protein CSARPGLAGVVNTGELFF.

The CDR3 is CASGPYREQYF. For the CDR3, the DNA is TGTGCCAGCGGACCTTATCGAGAGCAGTACTTC. The V gene is TRBV28, the J gene TRBJ2-7; D is undetermined. Germline V lookup: CDR1 MDHEN, CDR2 SYDVKM. This CDR3 contains 11 residues. V was pared by 8 bases and J by 7 bases, with 12 bases between. Based on the CDR3 plus reference TRBV28 and TRBJ2-7, the full variable domain is DVKVTQSSRYLVKRTGEKVFLECVQDMDHENMFWYRQDPGLGLRLIYFSYDVKMKEKGDIPEGYSVSREKKERFSLILESASTNQTSMYLCASGPYREQYFGPGTRLTVT.

In this sample, this clonotype turned up many times. V gene TRBV20-1 combines with J gene TRBJ1-1, with D maybe TRBD1 (6 bases). The germline gives CDR1 DFQATT, CDR2 SNEGSKA (reference sequence). Trimming took off 4 bases at V and 3 bases at J, with 12 bases between the two ends. The CDR3 contains 13 residues. The CDR3 loop reads CSAIEPGDTEAFF. The CDR3 coding sequence is TGCAGTGCTATAGAACCAGGGGACACTGAAGCTTTCTTT.

The chain employs TRBV20-1 and TRBJ2-7; D possibly corresponds to TRBD1 (6 bases). The CDR3 loop spans 12 amino acids. The germline CDR1 and CDR2 sequences are DFQATT and SNEGSKA (reference sequence). Trimming left V 3 bases short and J 4 bases short, with 10 bases between. The CDR3 DNA reads TGCAGTGCTAGCGGGGACAATTACGAGCAGTACTTC. It is translated as CSASGDNYEQYF.

There are a few counts of this clonotype. The J gene is TRBJ1-1, the V gene TRBV28; 10 bases fit TRBD1. CDR3 length: 16 residues. Germline V gene lookup returns CDR1 MDHEN and CDR2 SYDVKM. J gave up 6 bases and V 4 bases, and 11 bases lay outside the gene matches. The CDR3 protein is CASSSVDRGPDAEAFF. The CDR3 region has the DNA TGTGCCAGCAGTTCCGTCGACAGGGGGCCTGACGCTGAAGCTTTCTTT.

J is TRBJ2-2 and V is TRBV30, with TRBD1 matching 7 bases. CDR3 length: 15 residues. The ends lost 0 bases at V and 6 bases at J; junction bases unmatched: 7. Germline-derived CDR1 and CDR2 are GTSNPN and SVGIG (reference sequence). The CDR3: CAWSVYRGIAGELFF. DNA of the CDR3: TGTGCCTGGAGTGTTTACAGGGGCATCGCCGGGGAGCTGTTTTTT.

This clonotype was seen a handful of times. The genes are TRBV20-1 and TRBJ2-1, with 7 bases that match TRBD2. Germline CDR1 DFQATT, CDR2 SNEGSKA (reference sequence). CDR3 length: 14 residues. The junction had 3 bases not matched to a gene; V was cut back by 4 bases and J by 0 bases. CDR3 nucleotides: TGCAGTGCTAAAGGGACTACCTCCTACAATGAGCAGTTCTTC. Translation: CSAKGTTSYNEQFF.

This clonotype has ten or more counts. The chain links TRBV20-1 to TRBJ2-5; D gene uncertain. Germline values: CDR1 DFQATT, CDR2 SNEGSKA (reference sequence). The CDR3 totals 15 residues. The germline V and J ends were trimmed by 4 bases and 1 base, with 16 bases remaining between them. The CDR3 sequence is CSATYGSLAQETQYF. The CDR3 nucleotides are TGCAGTGCTACCTACGGCTCCTTGGCCCAAGAGACCCAGTACTTC.

This clonotype has only a few counts. CDR3 DNA: TGTGCCAGTAGACCGACAGGGGCGTTCGGCACAGATACGCAGTATTTT. Protein product: CASRPTGAFGTDTQYF. The gene calls are TRBV19 and TRBJ2-3, with 8 bases identical to TRBD1. Germline V lookup: CDR1 LNHDA, CDR2 SQIVND (reference sequence). This CDR3 has 16 amino acids. The ends lost 6 bases at V and 1 base at J; junction bases unmatched: 9.

This clonotype was counted at least ten times. This chain links TRBV29-1 with TRBJ2-5; perhaps TRBD1 as D (6 bases). Germline CDR1 SQVTM, CDR2 ANQGSEA. This CDR3 spans 13 amino acids. Trimming took 6 bases from V and 9 from J, leaving 20 bases between them. The CDR3 bases are TGCAGCGTGGCACAGGGTCCGGAGCTGGCCCAGTACTTC. Residues: CSVAQGPELAQYF. The full variable domain, completed using reference TRBV29-1 and TRBJ2-5, is SAVISQKPSRDICQRGTSLTIQCQVDSQVTMMFWYRQQPGQSLTLIATANQGSEATYESGFVIDKFPISRPNLTFSTLTVSNMSPEDSSIYLCSVAQGPELAQYFGPGTRLLVL.

Turning to this clonotype: A much larger clone sits a single nucleotide away, making a read error possible. The chain links TRBV20-1 to TRBJ2-7; 10 positions match TRBD2. This CDR3 region has 14 residues. In germline, CDR1 is DFQATT, CDR2 SNEGSKA (reference sequence). This chain's CDR3 is CSASLAGAPYEQHF. The CDR3 DNA follows: TGCAGTGCTAGTCTAGCGGGGGCCCCCTACGAGCAGCACTTC.

The CDR3 reads CARSFGLFTDTQYF. For the CDR3, the DNA is TGTGCCAGAAGCTTCGGACTCTTCACAGATACGCAGTATTTT. The chain joins TRBV5-3 to TRBJ2-3; D is perhaps TRBD2 (5 bases). TRBV5-3 is an ORF, with its function uncertain. CDR3 length: 14 amino acids. Trimming shortened V by 2 bases and J by 2 bases, and 9 bases separated the two germline ends.

The DNA of the CDR3 is TGTGCCAGCGGAGCGGGGGTAACTGGAGGCTACACCTTC. Its protein is CASGAGVTGGYTF. V and J are TRBV7-9 and TRBJ1-2; D is possibly TRBD1 (5 bases). The V and J ends lost 8 bases and 8 bases respectively, with 18 bases between them. This CDR3 is 13 amino acids long. Germline V lookup: CDR1 SEHNR, CDR2 FQNEAQ (reference sequence).

This CDR3 reads CASSEFQGSYQPQHF. DNA for the CDR3: TGTGCCAGCAGTGAATTCCAGGGAAGTTATCAGCCCCAGCATTTT. This chain joins TRBV6-1 and TRBJ1-5, with a tentative D call TRBD1 (5 bases). Germline loops: CDR1 MNHNS, CDR2 SASEGT. V shed 2 bases and J shed 5 bases, with 13 bases lying between them. This CDR3 has 15 amino acids.

About this clonotype: Mismatch with germline at one junction end may stem from a read error. V and J are TRBV20-1 and TRBJ1-5; D gene ambiguous. From germline, CDR1 is DFQATT and CDR2 SNEGSKA (reference sequence). The CDR3 covers 13 residues. CDR3: CGARVGSNQPQHF. In DNA form, the CDR3 reads TGCGGTGCTAGAGTGGGCAGCAATCAGCCCCAGCATTTT.